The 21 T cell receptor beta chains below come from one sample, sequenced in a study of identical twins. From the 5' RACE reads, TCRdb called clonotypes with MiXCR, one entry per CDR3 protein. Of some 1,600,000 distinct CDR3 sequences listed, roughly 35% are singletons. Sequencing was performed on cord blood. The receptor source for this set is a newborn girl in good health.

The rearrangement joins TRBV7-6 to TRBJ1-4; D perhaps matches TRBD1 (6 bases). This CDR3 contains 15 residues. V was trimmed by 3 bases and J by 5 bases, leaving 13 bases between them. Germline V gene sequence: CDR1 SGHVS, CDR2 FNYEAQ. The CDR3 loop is CASSFSQGRNEKLFF. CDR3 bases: TGTGCCAGCAGCTTCTCCCAGGGGCGGAATGAAAAACTGTTTTTT. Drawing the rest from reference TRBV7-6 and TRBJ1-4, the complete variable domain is GAGVSQSPRYKVTKRGQDVALRCDPISGHVSLYWYRQALGQGPEFLTYFNYEAQQDKSGLPNDRFSAERPEGSISTLTIQRTEQRDSAMYRCASSFSQGRNEKLFFGSGTQLSVL.

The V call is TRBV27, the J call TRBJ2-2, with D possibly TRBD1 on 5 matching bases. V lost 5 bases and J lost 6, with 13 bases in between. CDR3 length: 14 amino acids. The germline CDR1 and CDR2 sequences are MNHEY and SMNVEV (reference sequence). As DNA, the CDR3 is TGTGCCAGCAGTCCCAGGGTTTCCCCCGGGGAGCTGTTTTTT. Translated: CASSPRVSPGELFF.

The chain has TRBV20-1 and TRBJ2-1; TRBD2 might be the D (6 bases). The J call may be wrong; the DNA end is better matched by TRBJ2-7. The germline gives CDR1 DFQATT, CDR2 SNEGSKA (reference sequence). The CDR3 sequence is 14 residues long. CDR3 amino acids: CSASAGSGYNEQYF. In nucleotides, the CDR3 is TGCAGTGCTAGCGCCGGTAGCGGATACAATGAGCAGTACTTC.

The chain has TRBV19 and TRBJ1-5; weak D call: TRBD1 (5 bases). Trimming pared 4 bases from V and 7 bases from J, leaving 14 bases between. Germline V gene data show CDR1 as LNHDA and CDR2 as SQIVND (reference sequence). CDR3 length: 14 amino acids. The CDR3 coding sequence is TGTGCCAGTAGTACCCCTCAGGGAAACCAGCCCCAGCATTTT. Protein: CASSTPQGNQPQHF.

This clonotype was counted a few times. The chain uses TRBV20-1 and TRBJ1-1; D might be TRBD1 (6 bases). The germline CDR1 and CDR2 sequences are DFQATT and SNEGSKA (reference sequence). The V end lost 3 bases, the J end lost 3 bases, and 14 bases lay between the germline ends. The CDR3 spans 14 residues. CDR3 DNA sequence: TGCAGTGCTAGGGAAATCAGGGGATACACTGAAGCTTTCTTT. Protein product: CSAREIRGYTEAFF.

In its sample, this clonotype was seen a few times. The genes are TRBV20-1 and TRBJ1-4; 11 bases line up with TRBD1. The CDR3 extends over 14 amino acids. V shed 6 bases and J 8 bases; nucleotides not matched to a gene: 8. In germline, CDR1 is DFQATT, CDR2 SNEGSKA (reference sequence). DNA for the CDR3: TGCAGTGCATCCCCGGACAGGGGGCTCGAAAAACTGTTTTTT. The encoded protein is CSASPDRGLEKLFF.

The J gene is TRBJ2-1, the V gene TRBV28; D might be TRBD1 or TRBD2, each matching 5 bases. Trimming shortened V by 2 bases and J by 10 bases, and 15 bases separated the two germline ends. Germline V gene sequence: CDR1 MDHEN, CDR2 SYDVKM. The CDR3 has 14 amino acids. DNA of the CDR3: TGTGCCAGCAGTTTAGGGACGACCCCCGCCGAGCAGTTCTTC. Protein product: CASSLGTTPAEQFF.

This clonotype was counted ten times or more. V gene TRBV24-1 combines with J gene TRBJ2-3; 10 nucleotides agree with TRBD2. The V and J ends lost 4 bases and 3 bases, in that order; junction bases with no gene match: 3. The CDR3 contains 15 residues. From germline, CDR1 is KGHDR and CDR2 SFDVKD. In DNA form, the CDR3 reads TGTGCCACCAGTGACCCTAGCGGGAGTACAGATACGCAGTATTTT. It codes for CATSDPSGSTDTQYF.

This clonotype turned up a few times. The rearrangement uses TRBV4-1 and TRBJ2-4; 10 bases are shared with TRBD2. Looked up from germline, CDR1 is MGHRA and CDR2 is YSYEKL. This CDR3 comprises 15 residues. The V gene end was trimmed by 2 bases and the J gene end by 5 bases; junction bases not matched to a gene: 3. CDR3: CASSQRGLAENIQYF. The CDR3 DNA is TGCGCCAGCAGCCAACGCGGACTAGCGGAAAACATTCAGTACTTC.

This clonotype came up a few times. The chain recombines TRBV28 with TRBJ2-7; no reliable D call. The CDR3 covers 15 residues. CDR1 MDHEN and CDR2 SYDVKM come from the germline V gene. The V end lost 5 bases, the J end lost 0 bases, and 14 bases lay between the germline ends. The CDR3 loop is CASSIPQLSSYEQYF. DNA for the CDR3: TGTGCCAGCAGTATACCTCAGCTAAGCTCCTACGAGCAGTACTTC.

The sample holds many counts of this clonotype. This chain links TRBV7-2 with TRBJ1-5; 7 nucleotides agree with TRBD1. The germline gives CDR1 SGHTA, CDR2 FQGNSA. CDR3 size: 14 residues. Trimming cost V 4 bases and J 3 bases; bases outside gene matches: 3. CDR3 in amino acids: CASSSGQSNQPQHF. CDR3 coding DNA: TGTGCCAGCAGCTCGGGACAGTCCAATCAGCCCCAGCATTTT.

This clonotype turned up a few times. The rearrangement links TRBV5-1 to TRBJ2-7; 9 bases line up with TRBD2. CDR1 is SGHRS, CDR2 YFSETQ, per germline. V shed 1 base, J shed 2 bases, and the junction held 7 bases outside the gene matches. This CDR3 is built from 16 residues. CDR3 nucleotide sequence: TGCGCCAGCAGCTTGCGCGGGGGGGCTTTGACCTACGAGCAGTACTTC. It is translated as CASSLRGGALTYEQYF.

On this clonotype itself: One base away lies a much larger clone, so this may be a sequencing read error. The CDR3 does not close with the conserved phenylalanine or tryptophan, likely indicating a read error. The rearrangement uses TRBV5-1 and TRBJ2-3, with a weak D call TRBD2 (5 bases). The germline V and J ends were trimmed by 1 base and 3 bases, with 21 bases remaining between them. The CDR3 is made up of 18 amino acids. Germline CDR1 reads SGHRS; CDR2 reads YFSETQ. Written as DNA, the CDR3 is TGCGCCAGCAGCTTGCCCCGGGGTCGGCTAGGGTTTACAGATACGCAGTATTGT. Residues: CASSLPRGRLGFTDTQYC.

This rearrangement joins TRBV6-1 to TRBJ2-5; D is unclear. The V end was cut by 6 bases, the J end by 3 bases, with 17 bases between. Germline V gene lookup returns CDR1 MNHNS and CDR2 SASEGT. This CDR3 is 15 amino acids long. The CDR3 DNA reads TGTGCCAGCAGGCCCGAGGTGGGTCACAAAGAGACCCAGTACTTC. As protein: CASRPEVGHKETQYF.

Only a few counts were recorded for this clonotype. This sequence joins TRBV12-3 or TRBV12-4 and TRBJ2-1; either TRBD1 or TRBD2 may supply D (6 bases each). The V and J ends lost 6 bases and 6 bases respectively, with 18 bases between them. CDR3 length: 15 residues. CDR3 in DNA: TGTGCCAGCAGGGACCAGGGGACGGGGGTCAATGAGCAGTTCTTC. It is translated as CASRDQGTGVNEQFF.

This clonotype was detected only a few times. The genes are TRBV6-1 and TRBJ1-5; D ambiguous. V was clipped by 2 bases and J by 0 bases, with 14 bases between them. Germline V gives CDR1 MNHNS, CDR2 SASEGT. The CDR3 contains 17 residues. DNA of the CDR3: TGTGCCAGCAGTGAAATCCGGACCGTTTATAGCAATCAGCCCCAGCATTTT. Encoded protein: CASSEIRTVYSNQPQHF.

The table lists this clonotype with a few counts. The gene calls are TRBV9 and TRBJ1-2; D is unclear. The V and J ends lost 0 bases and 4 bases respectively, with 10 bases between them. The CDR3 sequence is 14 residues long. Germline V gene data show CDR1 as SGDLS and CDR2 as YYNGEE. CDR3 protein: CASSVVALPYGYTF. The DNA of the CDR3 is TGTGCCAGCAGCGTAGTCGCGTTACCCTATGGCTACACCTTC. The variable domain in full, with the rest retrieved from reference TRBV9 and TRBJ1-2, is DSGVTQTPKHLITATGQRVTLRCSPRSGDLSVYWYQQSLDQGLQFLIQYYNGEERAKGNILERFSAQQFPDLHSELNLSSLELGDSALYFCASSVVALPYGYTFGSGTRLTVV.

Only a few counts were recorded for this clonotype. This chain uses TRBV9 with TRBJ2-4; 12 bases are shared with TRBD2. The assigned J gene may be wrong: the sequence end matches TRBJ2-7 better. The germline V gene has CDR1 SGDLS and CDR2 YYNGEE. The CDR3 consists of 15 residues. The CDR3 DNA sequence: TGTGCCAGCAGCGTAGAGGCTAGCGGGAGGGGCGAGCAGTACTTC. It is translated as CASSVEASGRGEQYF.

In DNA, the CDR3 is TGCAGTGTTCCGGGACTAGCGGGACCTGAGCAGTTCTTC. The encoded protein is CSVPGLAGPEQFF. The J gene is TRBJ2-1, the V gene TRBV20-1, with 13 positions matching TRBD2. The V and J ends lost 7 bases and 9 bases, in that order; junction bases with no gene match: 6. Germline CDR1 and CDR2: DFQATT and SNEGSKA (reference sequence). The CDR3 has 13 residues.

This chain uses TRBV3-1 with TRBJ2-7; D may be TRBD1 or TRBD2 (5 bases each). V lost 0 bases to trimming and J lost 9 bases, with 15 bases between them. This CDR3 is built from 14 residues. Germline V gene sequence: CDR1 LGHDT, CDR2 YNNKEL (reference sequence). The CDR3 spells CASSQDSGASWQYF. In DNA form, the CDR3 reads TGTGCCAGCAGCCAAGATTCCGGGGCCTCCTGGCAGTACTTC.

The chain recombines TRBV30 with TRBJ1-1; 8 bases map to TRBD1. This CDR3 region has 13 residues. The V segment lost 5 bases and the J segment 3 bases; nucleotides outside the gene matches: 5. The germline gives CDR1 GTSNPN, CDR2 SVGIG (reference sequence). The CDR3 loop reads CAWGQGGDTEAFF. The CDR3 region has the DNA TGTGCCTGGGGACAGGGAGGGGACACTGAAGCTTTCTTT.